This TCR beta chain was captured in a study of blood T cell repertoires in COVID-19. In the study overall: COVID-19 samples collected from the United States, Italy and Spain covered acute and convalescent phases. Sources were T cells, B-cell-depleted T cells, or PBMCs; the material itself was cDNA or gDNA.

Patients in Seattle were enrolled during active infection, then followed longitudinally. V was clipped by 6 bases and J by 3 bases; unmatched bases: 9. Germline V CDR1 and CDR2: PRHDT, FYEKMQ (reference sequence). This CDR3 region has 16 residues. Authors' processing steps: Estimation of nucleated cell counts relied on the amplification of reference gene primers. Assay used: immunoSEQ multiplex PCR; TCRdb lists only in-frame clones, some missing. The DNA was the basis for D and trimming; V, J and clone size are from that table. The repertoire holds 300,000 to 400,000 clones, with about 90% as singletons.

Sequencing was carried out using peripheral blood. The sequence came from a woman between 50 and 59 years old with COVID-19, enrolled during active disease. The rearrangement joins TRBV13 to TRBJ2-5; 11 bases are a match to TRBD2. The CDR3 DNA reads TGTGCCAGCAGTTCCGGACTAGCGGGTCTTAAAGAGACCCAGTACTTC. This codes for CASSSGLAGLKETQYF.